These 27 T cell receptor beta chains came from one sample sequenced in a study of T-cell reconstitution after alpha-beta-depleted transplantation in children. The TCRbeta library incorporated unique molecular identifiers. TCRdb reanalysed the PCR reads using MiXCR and keeps one entry per CDR3 protein. This table has approximately 300,000 distinct CDR3 sequences, 9.5% to 13% appearing once. This specimen was PBMCs, taken before TCRalphabeta/CD19-depleted stem cell transplant. The receptor set was obtained from a boy less than two years old with acute myeloid leukemia, due to receive a stem cell transplant.

This clonotype was recorded a few times. The chain combines TRBV5-1 with TRBJ1-2; D unclear. CDR1 and CDR2 from the germline V gene are SGHRS and YFSETQ. Trimming took off 0 bases at V and 3 bases at J, with 12 bases between the two ends. The CDR3 extends over 15 amino acids. CDR3 coding DNA: TGCGCCAGCAGCTTGGTCACAGAGGGAGACTATGGCTACACCTTC. Translation: CASSLVTEGDYGYTF.

About this clonotype itself: Being one base from a much bigger clone, this may be a read error. The chain is built from TRBV12-3 or TRBV12-4 and TRBJ1-5; 7 nucleotides match TRBD1. The J call may be mistaken, given a closer DNA end match to TRBJ2-3. This CDR3 spans 14 amino acids. In nucleotides, the CDR3 is TGTGCCAGCAGCTCCAGGGGGTACAATCAGCCCCAGTATTTT. Translation: CASSSRGYNQPQYF.

This clonotype was counted ten times or more. This chain connects TRBV28 to TRBJ2-7; D gene unclear. The CDR3 runs 13 residues. Germline CDR1 reads MDHEN; CDR2 reads SYDVKM. Between the trimmed V and J ends, which lost 6 bases and 3 bases, there was a span of 12 bases. CDR3 nucleotide sequence: TGTGCCAGCAGCCTTCCTAGGGACTACGAGCAGTACTTC. Its protein product is CASSLPRDYEQYF.

Regarding this clonotype: This may come from a read error, since a much larger clone is one base off. The chain is built from TRBV7-9 and TRBJ2-5, with 11 bases that match TRBD2. There are 16 residues in the CDR3. Germline CDR1 and CDR2: SEHNR and FQNEAQ (reference sequence). The trim removed 10 bases at V and 1 base at J, leaving 11 bases unmatched. The CDR3 DNA reads as TGTGCCAACACACGAGGACTAGCGGGCACCCAAGAGACCCAGTACTTC. Protein sequence: CANTRGLAGTQETQYF.

In its sample, this clonotype was seen many times. V is TRBV7-2 and J is TRBJ2-6; TRBD2 agrees at 8 bases. Germline CDR1 reads SGHTA; CDR2 reads FQGNSA. The CDR3 has 17 amino acids. With V trimmed by 1 base and J by 3 bases, 5 bases remained unmatched. CDR3 nucleotide sequence: TGTGCCAGCAGCTTAGTAGCGGGAACGGTTGGGGCCAACGTCCTGACTTTC. Amino acids: CASSLVAGTVGANVLTF.

This clonotype showed up just a few times. As DNA, the CDR3 is TGTGCCAGCAGCTTATTGGGATCAGATACGCAGTATTTT. It codes for CASSLLGSDTQYF. V and J are TRBV7-3 and TRBJ2-3; D call uncertain. From germline, CDR1 is SGHTA and CDR2 FQGTGA. The CDR3 runs 13 residues. V gave up 2 bases and J gave up 4 bases, with 7 bases separating them.

In its sample, this clonotype was seen many times. J is TRBJ2-7 and V is TRBV9, with D perhaps matching TRBD1 (5 bases). The germline V gene encodes CDR1 SGDLS and CDR2 YYNGEE. Trimming pared 3 bases from V and 5 bases from J, leaving 12 bases between. The CDR3 has 13 amino acids. CDR3 nucleotide sequence: TGTGCCAGCAGCGATGGCAGGGCGCACGAGCAGTACTTC. Translated, it gives CASSDGRAHEQYF.

The table lists this clonotype with a few counts. This rearrangement joins TRBV24-1 to TRBJ2-2, with 11 bases lining up with TRBD2. Trimming took 5 bases from V and 2 from J; bases not matched to a gene: 9. Germline V gene lookup returns CDR1 KGHDR and CDR2 SFDVKD. The CDR3 contains 18 residues. CDR3 residues: CATSVVTSGRGNTGELFF. CDR3 sequence (DNA): TGTGCCACCAGTGTTGTAACTAGCGGGAGAGGAAACACCGGGGAGCTGTTTTTT.

This clonotype was picked up many times. The genes are TRBV20-1 and TRBJ2-1; TRBD2 matches 15 bases. This CDR3 contains 17 residues. Germline V CDR1 and CDR2: DFQATT, SNEGSKA (reference sequence). J gave up 7 bases and V 1 base, and 8 bases lay outside the gene matches. CDR3 region: CSARGRTSGRASNEQFF. DNA for the CDR3: TGCAGTGCTAGAGGCAGGACTAGCGGGAGGGCCAGTAATGAGCAGTTCTTC.

This clonotype has only a few counts. The chain recombines TRBV20-1 with TRBJ1-2, with D unresolved. Germline V gene data show CDR1 as DFQATT and CDR2 as SNEGSKA (reference sequence). This CDR3 contains 13 residues. V was shortened by 3 bases and J by 4 bases, with 12 bases between the two germline ends. CDR3 amino acids: CSASGRMGYGYTF. CDR3 bases: TGCAGTGCTAGTGGGAGAATGGGCTATGGCTACACCTTC.

This clonotype was seen only a few times. The chain is built from TRBV30 and TRBJ1-1, with 7 bases identical to TRBD1. Germline V lookup: CDR1 GTSNPN, CDR2 SVGIG (reference sequence). This CDR3 has 13 amino acids. V shed 0 bases, J shed 4 bases, and the junction held 2 bases outside the gene matches. The CDR3 loop reads CAWSVAGGTEAFF. The CDR3 bases are TGTGCCTGGAGTGTAGCAGGGGGCACTGAAGCTTTCTTT.

This clonotype has a count of ten or more. V usage is TRBV5-1 and J usage is TRBJ2-7; possibly TRBD1 for D (6 bases). V lost 3 bases and J lost 3, with 16 bases in between. CDR1 and CDR2 from the germline V gene are SGHRS and YFSETQ. This CDR3 has 15 amino acids. The CDR3 protein is CASSWETGHFYEQYF. DNA for the CDR3: TGCGCCAGCAGCTGGGAGACGGGACACTTCTACGAGCAGTACTTC.

Many counts were recorded for this clonotype. The chain uses TRBV6-1 and TRBJ1-5, with TRBD1 matching over 9 bases. The V segment lost 10 bases and the J segment 8 bases; nucleotides outside the gene matches: 12. Germline CDR1 and CDR2: MNHNS and SASEGT. The CDR3 spans 14 residues. The CDR3 loop reads CATRLTGGYEPQHF. The CDR3 DNA reads TGTGCCACCCGACTGACAGGGGGGTATGAGCCCCAGCATTTT.

This clonotype has just a few counts. The gene calls are TRBV4-2 and TRBJ2-7; the match to TRBD1 covers 8 bases. The J segment lost 4 bases and the V segment lost 3 bases, leaving 5 bases of the junction unmatched. Germline V gene sequence: CDR1 LGHNA, CDR2 YNFKEQ. The CDR3 contains 14 residues. The CDR3 sequence: CASSHLDRGYEQYF. CDR3 sequence (DNA): TGTGCCAGCAGCCACCTTGACAGGGGTTACGAGCAGTACTTC.

The J gene is TRBJ1-1, the V gene TRBV5-5; possible D gene TRBD1, 6 bases. The CDR3 length is 14 residues. Trimming pared 0 bases from V and 3 bases from J, leaving 9 bases between. Germline CDR1 and CDR2: SGHKS and YYEKEE (reference sequence). The DNA of the CDR3 is TGTGCCAGCAGCTTGGGCACAGGGTACACTGAAGCTTTCTTT. Its protein product is CASSLGTGYTEAFF.

The table lists this clonotype with a few counts. The V call is TRBV7-9, the J call TRBJ2-7; 11 bases line up with TRBD1. V was pared by 4 bases and J by 4 bases, with 6 bases of the junction left unmatched. The CDR3 totals 15 residues. Germline values: CDR1 SEHNR, CDR2 FQNEAQ (reference sequence). The CDR3 here is CASSYRDRGEYEQYF. The CDR3 DNA reads TGTGCCAGCAGCTACCGGGACAGGGGGGAGTACGAGCAGTACTTC.

The chain couples TRBV5-4 to TRBJ2-7; tentatively, D is TRBD1 (5 bases). The V end was cut by 1 base, the J end by 7 bases, with 9 bases between. CDR3 length: 12 amino acids. The germline gives CDR1 SGHNT, CDR2 YYREEE (reference sequence). The CDR3 DNA is TGTGCCAGCAGCTTGTCACCAGGGGAGCAGTACTTC. Translating gives CASSLSPGEQYF.

There are a few counts of this clonotype. CDR3 sequence reads: CASRGLAGVNEQFF. In DNA, the CDR3 is TGTGCCAGTAGGGGACTAGCGGGAGTAAATGAGCAGTTCTTC. This rearrangement joins TRBV19 to TRBJ2-1; 14 bases match TRBD2. V was pared by 6 bases and J by 7 bases, with 2 bases of the junction left unmatched. The CDR3 contains 14 residues. Germline lookup yields CDR1 LNHDA and CDR2 SQIVND (reference sequence). Combining the CDR3 with reference TRBV19 and TRBJ2-1 gives the whole variable domain DGGITQSPKYLFRKEGQNVTLSCEQNLNHDAMYWYRQDPGQGLRLIYYSQIVNDFQKGDIAEGYSVSREKKESFPLTVTSAQKNPTAFYLCASRGLAGVNEQFFGPGTRLTVL.

At least ten counts were recorded for this clonotype. The chain uses TRBV12-3 or TRBV12-4 and TRBJ2-1; D is possibly TRBD1 (6 bases). Deletions cut 5 bases from V and 6 bases from J, with 17 bases between. This CDR3 comprises 15 residues. CDR3 sequence (DNA): TGTGCCAGCAGTCTACAGGGCAGGTTGGGCAATGAGCAGTTCTTC. Translated, it gives CASSLQGRLGNEQFF.

This clonotype was counted only a few times. This chain joins TRBV20-1 and TRBJ2-3; 12 positions match TRBD2. This CDR3 spans 15 amino acids. V lost 5 bases to trimming and J lost 7 bases; unmatched junction nucleotides: 10. The germline V gene encodes CDR1 DFQATT and CDR2 SNEGSKA (reference sequence). Here the CDR3 reads CSAGGLAGGRNTQYF. The CDR3, as DNA: TGCAGTGCTGGGGGTCTAGCGGGGGGGAGGAATACGCAGTATTTT.

This clonotype was seen ten or more times. The chain combines TRBV20-1 with TRBJ2-7; D is uncertain. Between the trimmed V and J ends, which lost 1 base and 4 bases, there was a span of 11 bases. The CDR3 length is 13 residues. Germline V gene lookup returns CDR1 DFQATT and CDR2 SNEGSKA (reference sequence). This CDR3 reads CSARGFRAYEQYF. In DNA form, the CDR3 reads TGCAGTGCTAGAGGCTTCCGAGCTTACGAGCAGTACTTC.

The rearrangement joins TRBV12-3 or TRBV12-4 to TRBJ2-2, with 11 positions matching TRBD2. The CDR3 is 16 residues long. Germline trimming cut 1 base from V and 3 bases from J; bases unmatched to any gene: 1. This CDR3 is CASSLVAGGHTGELFF. The CDR3 DNA reads as TGTGCCAGCAGTTTAGTAGCGGGGGGGCACACCGGGGAGCTGTTTTTT.

The rearrangement links TRBV5-1 to TRBJ2-3, with 9 bases aligning to TRBD2. Germline CDR1 reads SGHRS; CDR2 reads YFSETQ. Trimming took 4 bases from V and 4 from J; bases not matched to a gene: 4. The CDR3 has 14 residues. DNA of the CDR3: TGCGCCAGCAGCCTAGCGGGAAGGCCAGATACGCAGTATTTT. Protein: CASSLAGRPDTQYF.

The J gene is TRBJ2-7, the V gene TRBV12-3 or TRBV12-4; D remains unclear. V lost 5 bases to trimming and J lost 2 bases, with 13 bases between them. CDR3 length: 14 amino acids. The CDR3 spells CASSGKMLAYEQYF. DNA of the CDR3: TGTGCCAGCAGTGGTAAGATGCTCGCCTACGAGCAGTACTTC.

This clonotype has a count of ten or more. The chain uses TRBV28 and TRBJ2-1; D remains ambiguous. Per germline, CDR1 MDHEN and CDR2 SYDVKM. This CDR3 has 12 residues. V was cut by 10 bases and J by 7 bases, with 14 bases left in between. The CDR3 here is CATKRSENEQFF. The CDR3 DNA sequence: TGTGCCACTAAACGCTCAGAGAATGAGCAGTTCTTC.

This clonotype came up many times. The rearrangement links TRBV12-3 or TRBV12-4 to TRBJ2-7, with D perhaps given as TRBD1 or TRBD2 (6 bases each). V was shortened by 3 bases and J by 1 base, with 10 bases between the two germline ends. The CDR3 sequence is 14 residues long. The CDR3 is CASSLGGHSYEQYF. The CDR3 DNA reads TGTGCCAGCAGTTTGGGGGGCCATTCCTACGAGCAGTACTTC.

In this sample, this clonotype turned up many times. This sequence joins TRBV12-3 or TRBV12-4 and TRBJ2-7; D not resolved. The CDR3 contains 13 residues. V was trimmed by 4 bases and J by 2 bases, leaving 9 bases between them. CDR3 DNA sequence: TGTGCCAGCAGTTCAACTATCCCCTACGAGCAGTACTTC. Protein: CASSSTIPYEQYF.